Reported below is one T cell receptor (beta chain). Antigen unknown. This entry is derived from a study of long-term antiretroviral therapy in people with HIV. CDR1 is SGHVS and CDR2 is FQNEAQ in the germline V gene. CDR3 size: 15 residues. V was clipped by 1 base and J by 4 bases, with 11 bases between them. This was the immunoSEQ v3.0 assay at survey level. Sequencing was performed with immunoSEQ multiplex PCR; in TCRdb, only in-frame clones are kept and a portion is missing. The data show 20,000 to 25,000 clones, around 80% seen once. Study-wide results and caveats: Blood sampling spanned 2004 to 2017, possibly under older ART regimens.

This chain connects TRBV7-8 to TRBJ1-5; D is ambiguous. The receptor comes from a woman in her forties with HIV. Sequences were derived from unsorted PBMCs, sampled 4.1 years after starting antiretroviral therapy. CDR3 sequence reads: CASSLGAGQNQPQHF. The CDR3 nucleotides are TGTGCCAGCAGCTTAGGTGCTGGGCAGAATCAGCCCCAGCATTTT. Full variable domain (missing parts from reference TRBV7-8 and TRBJ1-5): GAGVSQSPRYKVAKRGQDVALRCDPISGHVSLFWYQQALGQGPEFLTYFQNEAQLDKSGLPSDRFFAERPEGSVSTLKIQRTQQEDSAVYLCASSLGAGQNQPQHFGDGTRLSIL.